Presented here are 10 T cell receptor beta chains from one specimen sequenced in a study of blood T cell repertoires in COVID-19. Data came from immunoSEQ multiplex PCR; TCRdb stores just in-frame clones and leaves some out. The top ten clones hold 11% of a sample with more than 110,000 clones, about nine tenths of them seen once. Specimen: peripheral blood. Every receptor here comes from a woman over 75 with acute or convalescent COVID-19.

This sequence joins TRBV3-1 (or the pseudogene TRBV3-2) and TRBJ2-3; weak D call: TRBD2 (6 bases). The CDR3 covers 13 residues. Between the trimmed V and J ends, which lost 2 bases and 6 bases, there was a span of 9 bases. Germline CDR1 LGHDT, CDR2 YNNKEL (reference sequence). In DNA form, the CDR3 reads TGTGCCAGCAGCCAAATAGCGGCGGATACGCAGTATTTT. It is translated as CASSQIAADTQYF.

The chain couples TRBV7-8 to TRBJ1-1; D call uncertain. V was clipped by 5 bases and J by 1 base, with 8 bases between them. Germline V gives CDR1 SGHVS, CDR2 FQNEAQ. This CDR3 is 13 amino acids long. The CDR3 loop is CASSLQENTEAFF. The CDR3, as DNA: TGTGCCAGCAGCCTTCAGGAGAACACTGAAGCTTTCTTT.

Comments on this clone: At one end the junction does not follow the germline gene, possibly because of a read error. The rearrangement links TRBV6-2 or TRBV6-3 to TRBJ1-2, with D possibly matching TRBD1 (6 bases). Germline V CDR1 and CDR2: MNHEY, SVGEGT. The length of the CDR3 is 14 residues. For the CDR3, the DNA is TGTGCCAGCAGTCAAGGACAGCCTAAATATGGCTACACCTTC. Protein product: CASSQGQPKYGYTF.

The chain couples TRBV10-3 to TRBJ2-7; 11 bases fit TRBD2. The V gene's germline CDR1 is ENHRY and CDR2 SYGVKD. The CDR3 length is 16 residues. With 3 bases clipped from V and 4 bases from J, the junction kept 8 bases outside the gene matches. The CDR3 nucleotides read TGTGCCATCAGTGAAGGCACTAGCGGGGGTATTTACGAGCAGTACTTC. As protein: CAISEGTSGGIYEQYF.

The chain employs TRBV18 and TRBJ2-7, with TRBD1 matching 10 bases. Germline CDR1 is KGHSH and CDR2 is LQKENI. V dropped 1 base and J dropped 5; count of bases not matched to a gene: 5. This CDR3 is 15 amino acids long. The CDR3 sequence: CASSPRRQGAHEQYF. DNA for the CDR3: TGTGCCAGCTCACCACGCCGACAGGGGGCTCACGAGCAGTACTTC. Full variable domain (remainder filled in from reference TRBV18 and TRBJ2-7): NAGVMQNPRHLVRRRGQEARLRCSPMKGHSHVYWYRQLPEEGLKFMVYLQKENIIDESGMPKERFSAEFPKEGPSILRIQQVVRGDSAAYFCASSPRRQGAHEQYFGPGTRLTVT.

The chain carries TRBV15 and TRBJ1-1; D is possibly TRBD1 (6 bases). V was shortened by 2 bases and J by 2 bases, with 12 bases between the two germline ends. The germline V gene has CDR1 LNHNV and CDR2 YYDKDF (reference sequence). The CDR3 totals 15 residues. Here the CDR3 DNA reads TGTGCCACCAGCAGAAGACAGGTAATTAACACTGAAGCTTTCTTT. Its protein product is CATSRRQVINTEAFF.

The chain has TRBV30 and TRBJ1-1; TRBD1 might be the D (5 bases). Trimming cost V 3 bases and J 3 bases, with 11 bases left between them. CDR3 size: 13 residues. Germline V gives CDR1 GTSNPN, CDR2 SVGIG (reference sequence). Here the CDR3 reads CAWSSDRDTEAFF. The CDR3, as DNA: TGTGCCTGGAGCAGCGACAGAGACACTGAAGCTTTCTTT.

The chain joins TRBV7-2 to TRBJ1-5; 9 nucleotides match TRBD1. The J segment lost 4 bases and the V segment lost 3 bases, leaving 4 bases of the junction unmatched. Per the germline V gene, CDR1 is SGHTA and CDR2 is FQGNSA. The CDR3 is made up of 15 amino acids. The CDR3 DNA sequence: TGTGCCAGCAGCTTGGGACAGGGATTTAATCAGCCCCAGCATTTT. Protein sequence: CASSLGQGFNQPQHF.

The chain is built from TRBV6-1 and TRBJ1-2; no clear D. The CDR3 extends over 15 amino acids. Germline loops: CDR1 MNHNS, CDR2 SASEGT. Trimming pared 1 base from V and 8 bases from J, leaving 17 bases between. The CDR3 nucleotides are TGTGCCAGCAGTGAAGGGGCCGTGCGGGGAGGCGGCTACACCTTC. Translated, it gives CASSEGAVRGGGYTF.

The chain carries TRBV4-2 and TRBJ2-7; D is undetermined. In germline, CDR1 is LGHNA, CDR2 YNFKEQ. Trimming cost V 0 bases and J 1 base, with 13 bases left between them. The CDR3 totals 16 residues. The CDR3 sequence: CASSQESNRKSYEQYF. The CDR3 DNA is TGTGCCAGCAGCCAAGAGTCGAACAGAAAGTCCTACGAGCAGTACTTC.